The rows below give T cell receptor beta chains drawn from one sample of a study of CD8 T cells in ankylosing spondylitis. TCRdb reprocessed the 5' RACE reads with MiXCR, giving one entry per CDR3 protein. Among about 510,000 distinct CDR3 sequences listed, 5.3% were seen once. Sequenced material: blood, either unsorted or a sorted T cell fraction (not recorded which). The receptors stem from a male donor with ankylosing spondylitis. Both conserved end residues are part of each CDR3. A D gene is named only where the DNA matches it firmly. Clone sizes are given selectively: once, few, many, or a class where the clone is expanded.

D gene | clone size | J gene | V gene | CDR3 DNA | CDR3 protein
. | many | TRBJ2-1 | TRBV12-3/TRBV12-4 | TGTGCCAGCAGTATTTACGGGAGCTCCTACAATGAGCAGTTCTTC | CASSIYGSSYNEQFF
TRBD1 | many | TRBJ2-4 | TRBV20-1 | TGCAGTGCTAGAGATCCCCAGGGGGAAAACATTCAGTACTTC | CSARDPQGENIQYF
TRBD2 | many | TRBJ2-5 | TRBV5-5 | TGTGCCAGCAGCGGGATAGCGGGGGGGCAGGAGACCCAGTACTTC | CASSGIAGGQETQYF
TRBD1 | many | TRBJ2-7 | TRBV28 | TGTGCCAGCAGTGGCCCGGGACAGGCATCCTACGAGCAGTACTTC | CASSGPGQASYEQYF
TRBD1 | many | TRBJ1-1 | TRBV29-1 | TGCAGCGGGAGCCGGACAGGCTTGAGAACTGAAGCTTTCTTT | CSGSRTGLRTEAFF
. | many | TRBJ1-1 | TRBV6-5 | TGTGCCAGCAGTTACGGACGGCTGAACACTGAAGCTTTCTTT | CASSYGRLNTEAFF
. | many | TRBJ1-2 | TRBV5-1 | TGCGCCAGCAGCTTGGAAGGGCGAGAAGAAGGCTACACCTTC | CASSLEGREEGYTF
TRBD1 | many | TRBJ2-2 | TRBV20-1 | TGCAGTGCACCCGACAGGGACACCGGGGAGCTGTTTTTT | CSAPDRDTGELFF
TRBD2 | few | TRBJ2-1 | TRBV7-7 | TGTGCTAGCAGCGCGGGACTAGACAATGAGCAGTTCTTC | CASSAGLDNEQFF
. | many | TRBJ1-2 | TRBV7-9 | TGTGCCAGCAGCTTAGTCGCGCGGGGGGACCACACCTTC | CASSLVARGDHTF
. | many | TRBJ1-4 | TRBV4-2 | TGTGCCAGCAGCCCGGGGGGCCGTAATGAAAAACTGTTTTTT | CASSPGGRNEKLFF
. | many | TRBJ2-1 | TRBV5-6 | TGTGCCAGCAGCTCGGGCAGAAGATTCTCCTACAATGAGCAGTTCTTC | CASSSGRRFSYNEQFF
. | many | TRBJ2-3 | TRBV10-3 | TGTGCCATCAGTGTGACTAGAGCTAGCACAGATACGCAGTATTTT | CAISVTRASTDTQYF
. | many | TRBJ2-1 | TRBV4-3 | TGCGCCAGCAGCCAATTAAGGGGGAGGCAGTTCTTC | CASSQLRGRQFF
TRBD2 | many | TRBJ2-2 | TRBV6-2/TRBV6-3 | TGTGCCAGCAGTGCGCGGACTAGTCGAAGCACCGGGGAGCTGTTTTTT | CASSARTSRSTGELFF
TRBD1 | many | TRBJ1-2 | TRBV6-1 | TGTGCCAGCAGCCGTGGACAGGGTATAGTTGAGGGCTATGGCTACACCTTC | CASSRGQGIVEGYGYTF
. | many | TRBJ1-2 | TRBV10-3 | TGTGCCATCTCCCTGAGGGAACGCTATGGCTACACCTTC | CAISLRERYGYTF
. | many | TRBJ1-5 | TRBV7-9 | TGTGCCAGCAGCTTGACAGCAAATCAGCCCCAGCATTTT | CASSLTANQPQHF
. | . | TRBJ2-7 | TRBV11-2 | TGTGCCAGCAGCTTAGATTTTAACCGCGCCTACGAGCAGTACTTC | CASSLDFNRAYEQYF
. | many | TRBJ2-1 | TRBV4-2 | TGTGCCAGCAGCCAAGGGGGGAGCTCCTACAATGAGCAGTTCTTC | CASSQGGSSYNEQFF
TRBD1 | many | TRBJ1-6 | TRBV4-1 | TGCGCCAGCAGCCTCAGGACAGGGGATAATTCACCCCTCCACTTT | CASSLRTGDNSPLHF
TRBD2 | . | TRBJ2-1 | TRBV6-2/TRBV6-3 | TGTGCCAGCAGCCCCTCAGGGACTAGCCGGTACAATGAGCAGTTCTTC | CASSPSGTSRYNEQFF
. | . | TRBJ2-1 | TRBV3-1 | TGTGCCAGCAGCCGAGGGATTATCGAGCAGTTCTTC | CASSRGIIEQFF
. | many | TRBJ1-1 | TRBV20-1 | TGCAGTGCTAGAGAAGTGGGGACGAACACTGAAGCTTTCTTT | CSAREVGTNTEAFF
. | many | TRBJ2-7 | TRBV7-9 | TGTGCCAGCAGCCTCGGGGGCCTGGGCTACGAGCAGTACTTC | CASSLGGLGYEQYF
. | many | TRBJ2-7 | TRBV9 | TGTGCCAGCAGCGTAGCGGGGGCCTCCTACGAGCAGTACTTC | CASSVAGASYEQYF